The source of this T cell receptor beta chain is a study of cytomegalovirus exposure and HLA in healthy donors. Findings and caveats of the study: Productive rates of about 90% or about 30% were seen for most TCR beta V segments in an earlier analysis.

Primers: 60 Vbeta forward and 13 Jbeta reverse. Clones were sequenced by immunoSEQ multiplex PCR, and TCRdb holds only the in-frame ones, with some missing. The table lists a few hundred thousand clones, over 90% of them singletons. On this clone: Antigen specificity is unknown.

Donors had nominal health at sampling but likely had unrecorded immune exposures. This TCR was recovered from a girl aged 2-10 years in good health and CMV-seronegative. Sequencing was performed on PBMCs.

CDR3 nucleotides: TGCGCCAGCAGTGAGTCGAAGGGGCCAATGAACACTGAAGCTTTCTTT. It encodes CASSESKGPMNTEAFF. This chain connects TRBV10-1 to TRBJ1-1; D is possibly TRBD1 (5 bases). This CDR3 comprises 16 residues. Looked up from germline, CDR1 is WNHNN and CDR2 is SYGVQD (reference sequence). Trimming left V 0 bases short and J 0 bases short, with 11 bases between.